The clone carrying this T cell receptor (beta chain) came up a few times. What it binds is unknown. The time point here: patch test 3, about 24 weeks after DPC sensitization. The treatment is: therapeutic diphenylcyclopropenone sensitization with weekly scalp DPC. These data belong to a study of human T cells and chemical hapten exposure. As the library was built, unique molecular identifiers were attached to individual cDNA molecules. TCRdb re-called the RACE reads through MiXCR, storing one row per CDR3 protein. In the table there are 95,000 to 150,000 distinct CDR3 sequences, over 9% of which are singletons. The study's findings and limits: Controls had significantly fewer large CDR3 similarity clusters than were formed by expanded TCRs.

CDR1 and CDR2 from the germline V gene are MNHEY and SMNVEV (reference sequence). Deletions cut 5 bases from V and 4 bases from J, with 12 bases between. This CDR3 comprises 14 residues. The sample in question was whole blood, obtained in connection with sensitization to the hapten diphenylcyclopropenone (DPC). The rearrangement uses TRBV27 and TRBJ1-5; D might be TRBD1 (6 bases). This TCR derives from a woman aged 50 to 60 with alopecia areata. Some clones in this sample may be carry-over from other donors' samples. CDR3 sequence reads: CASSGGGLNQPQHF. For the CDR3, the DNA is TGTGCCAGCAGTGGAGGGGGTCTAAATCAGCCCCAGCATTTT.